This TCR beta chain was recorded in a study of T cell responses to AZD1222 COVID-19 vaccine. Points from the study as a whole: Possibly, clonal diversity was underestimated; donors were largely white British and included more females. Spike-specific TCR breadth and depth rose after two AZD1222 doses. Researchers took repertoire samples only after the peak T cell response had come.

Per the germline V gene, CDR1 is SGHTA and CDR2 is FQGNSA. Trimming cost V 5 bases and J 3 bases; bases outside gene matches: 6. The CDR3 runs to 16 residues. As for this clone: Its antigen is not known.

Data came from immunoSEQ multiplex PCR; TCRdb stores just in-frame clones and leaves some out. This table holds about 130,000 clones, just under 95% found once. This sample comprised peripheral blood, obtained 28 days after the second AZD1222 dose. This TCR was recovered from an adult who received the AZD1222 COVID-19 vaccine. This rearrangement joins TRBV7-2 to TRBJ2-4; 11 bases match TRBD1. The CDR3 is CASSPDRGHVKNIQYF. The CDR3 DNA is TGTGCCAGCAGCCCGGACAGGGGGCATGTCAAAAACATTCAGTACTTC.